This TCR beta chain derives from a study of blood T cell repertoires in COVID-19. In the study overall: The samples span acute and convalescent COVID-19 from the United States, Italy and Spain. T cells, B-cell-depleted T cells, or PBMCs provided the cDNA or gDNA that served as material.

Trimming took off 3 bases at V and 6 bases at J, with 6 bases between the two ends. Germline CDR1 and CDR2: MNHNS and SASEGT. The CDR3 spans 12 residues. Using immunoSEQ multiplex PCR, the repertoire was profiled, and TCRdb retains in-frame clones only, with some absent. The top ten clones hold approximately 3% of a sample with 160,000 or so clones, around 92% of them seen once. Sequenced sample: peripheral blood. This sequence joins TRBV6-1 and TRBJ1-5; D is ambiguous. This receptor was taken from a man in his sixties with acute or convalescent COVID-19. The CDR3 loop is CASSDLSQPQHF. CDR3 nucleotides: TGTGCCAGCAGTGACCTGAGTCAGCCCCAGCATTTT.